Listed below are T cell receptor beta chains from one sample, sequenced in a study of cytomegalovirus exposure and HLA in healthy donors. Assay: immunoSEQ multiplex PCR; the TCRdb copy retains only in-frame clones and omits some. This table holds around 60,000 clones, 75% to 85% found once. Sequencing was done on a sample of PBMCs. The receptor set was obtained from a man aged 45 to 65 in good health and CMV-seropositive. Each CDR3 is given with its conserved first and last residue. D genes are given only for firm matches. Clone size appears in some rows only: once, few, many, or a class for an expanded clone.

.	.	TRBV11-3	TRBJ2-1	TGTGCCAGCAGCTTAACGGGGGGCCGGGCTGAGCAGTTCTTC	CASSLTGGRAEQFF
.	.	TRBV28	TRBJ2-2	TGTGCCAGCCGACCTCCGACAGGCGGCACCGGGGAGCTGTTTTTT	CASRPPTGGTGELFF
.	TRBD1	TRBV7-2	TRBJ2-1	TGTGCCAGCAGCCCACAGGGGGGAAATGAGCAGTTCTTC	CASSPQGGNEQFF
.	TRBD1	TRBV2	TRBJ1-1	TGTGCCAGCATCACGGGACAGGGGAACACTGAAGCTTTCTTT	CASITGQGNTEAFF
few	.	TRBV27	TRBJ1-2	TGTGCCAGCAGTGGGGGGGACACCTATGGCTACACCTTC	CASSGGDTYGYTF
.	.	TRBV4-3	TRBJ1-1	TGCGCCAGCAGCCAAGGGGAGGGGTCTGAAGCTTTCTTT	CASSQGEGSEAFF
.	TRBD2	TRBV28	TRBJ2-3	TGTGCCAGCAGTTTTGCGGGAGCTACAGATACGCAGTATTTT	CASSFAGATDTQYF
.	TRBD1	TRBV6-9	TRBJ2-7	TGTGTCAGCAGTTGTACAATCCTGGGACAGGCTCCCTACGAGCAGTACTTC	CVSSCTILGQAPYEQYF
once	.	TRBV30	TRBJ2-7	TGTGCCTGGAGTCCAGACAGAGCCTACGAGCAGTACTTC	CAWSPDRAYEQYF
.	.	TRBV27	TRBJ1-2	TGTGCCAGCAGTTCCCGACTACAGGGCTACTATGGCTACACCTTC	CASSSRLQGYYGYTF
.	TRBD1	TRBV27	TRBJ1-2	TGTGCCAGCAGTTCATATTCACCCTCGGGACAGGGGGAATATGGCTACACCTTC	CASSSYSPSGQGEYGYTF
.	TRBD1	TRBV7-8	TRBJ2-5	TGTGCCAGCAGCGCAGGGGGCAGGGGGGCAGAGACCCAGTACTTC	CASSAGGRGAETQYF
.	TRBD2	TRBV7-2	TRBJ2-7	TGTGCCAGCAGCTTAGTGGGACTAGCGGGGCGGAGCTCCTACGAGCAGTACTTC	CASSLVGLAGRSSYEQYF
.	.	TRBV6-5	TRBJ1-1	TGTGCCAGCAGTTTATTTTCGGGGACTGTTGAAGCTTTCTTT	CASSLFSGTVEAFF
.	TRBD2	TRBV19	TRBJ2-7	TGTGCCAGTAGTGCGGGACTAGCGGGAGAGCAGTACTTC	CASSAGLAGEQYF
once	.	TRBV28	TRBJ2-7	TGTGCCAGCAGCCCCCAGGATTTCGAGCAGTACTTC	CASSPQDFEQYF